These 28 T cell receptor beta chains came from one sample sequenced in a study of cytomegalovirus exposure and HLA in healthy donors. Profiling relied on immunoSEQ multiplex PCR, and the TCRdb table lists in-frame clones only, not all of them. In the table there are about 120,000 clones, more than 75% of which are singletons. Sequenced sample: PBMCs. The receptors stem from a woman younger than 45 in good health and CMV-seronegative.

The J gene is TRBJ2-2, the V gene TRBV4-1, with a weak D call TRBD2 (6 bases). V was clipped by 0 bases and J by 2 bases, with 16 bases between them. This CDR3 contains 18 residues. The germline gives CDR1 MGHRA, CDR2 YSYEKL. CDR3 loop: CASSQERAGQVNTGELFF. The CDR3 DNA reads as TGCGCCAGCAGCCAAGAGAGGGCGGGGCAGGTTAACACCGGGGAGCTGTTTTTT.

The rearrangement links TRBV7-2 to TRBJ2-7; 9 bases are a match to TRBD2. J was trimmed by 3 bases and V by 1 base; bases with no gene match: 4. The germline V gene encodes CDR1 SGHTA and CDR2 FQGNSA. This CDR3 contains 15 residues. CDR3 nucleotides: TGTGCCAGCAGCTTAGAGCGGGGGGACCTCTACGAGCAGTACTTC. It specifies CASSLERGDLYEQYF. Combining the CDR3 with reference TRBV7-2 and TRBJ2-7 gives the whole variable domain GAGVSQSPSNKVTEKGKDVELRCDPISGHTALYWYRQSLGQGLEFLIYFQGNSAPDKSGLPSDRFSAERTGGSVSTLTIQRTQQEDSAVYLCASSLERGDLYEQYFGPGTRLTVT.

The chain has TRBV5-8 and TRBJ2-5; tentative D call: TRBD2 (6 bases). The length of the CDR3 is 12 residues. Germline CDR1 is SGHTS and CDR2 is YDEGEE. Trimming left V 0 bases short and J 7 bases short, with 7 bases between. The CDR3 region has the DNA TGTGCCAGCAGCTTGGTTAGCGGGACCCAGTACTTC. Its translation is CASSLVSGTQYF.

In this sample, this clone turned up a few times. This chain uses TRBV7-9 with TRBJ1-6; a weak D match, TRBD1 (5 bases). CDR3 length: 16 residues. Trimming stripped 5 bases from V and 12 bases from J, with 23 bases between. CDR1 SEHNR and CDR2 FQNEAQ come from the germline V gene (reference sequence). The chain's CDR3 is CASSPYGGYLDLPLHF. In nucleotides, the CDR3 is TGTGCCAGCAGCCCCTATGGGGGGTATCTGGACCTACCCCTCCACTTT. The variable domain in full, completed from reference TRBV7-9 and TRBJ1-6, reads DTGVSQNPRHKITKRGQNVTFRCDPISEHNRLYWYRQTLGQGPEFLTYFQNEAQLEKSRLLSDRFSAERPKGSFSTLEIQRTEQGDSAMYLCASSPYGGYLDLPLHFGNGTRLTVT.

The chain uses TRBV30 and TRBJ1-5; possibly TRBD1 for D (5 bases). Germline assignment: CDR1 GTSNPN and CDR2 SVGIG (reference sequence). V was shortened by 1 base and J by 5 bases, with 15 bases between the two germline ends. This CDR3 comprises 15 residues. The DNA of the CDR3 is TGTGCCTGGAGTGGGGGAGGGAGGGGAGATCAGCCCCAGCATTTT. Its protein product is CAWSGGGRGDQPQHF.

The rearrangement uses TRBV27 and TRBJ2-1; 8 positions agree with TRBD1. Per the germline V gene, CDR1 is MNHEY and CDR2 is SMNVEV (reference sequence). The CDR3 contains 13 residues. V shed 5 bases, J shed 8 bases, and the junction held 5 bases outside the gene matches. The DNA for the CDR3 is TGTGCCAGCAGTGCCGGGACAGGCGATGAGCAGTTCTTC. This sequence encodes CASSAGTGDEQFF.

This chain connects TRBV6-1 to TRBJ2-2; TRBD1 aligns across 7 bases. Trimming cost V 6 bases and J 6 bases; bases outside gene matches: 4. CDR1 is MNHNS, CDR2 SASEGT, per germline. The CDR3 is 13 residues long. CDR3 bases: TGTGCCAGCAGGGAGACAGGGCCCGGGGAGCTGTTTTTT. Its protein is CASRETGPGELFF.

V and J are TRBV7-8 and TRBJ1-2; D gene uncertain. The CDR3 length is 14 residues. CDR1 and CDR2 from the germline V gene are SGHVS and FQNEAQ. V lost 1 base to trimming and J lost 8 bases, with 14 bases between them. DNA of the CDR3: TGTGCCAGCAGCTTAGGGGTCTGGGCGCAAGGCTACACCTTC. Its translation is CASSLGVWAQGYTF.

The gene calls are TRBV12-5 and TRBJ1-2; unclear D gene. Trimming pared 2 bases from V and 5 bases from J, leaving 6 bases between. Germline V CDR1 and CDR2: LGHNT, FRNRAP. The CDR3 loop spans 12 amino acids. CDR3 sequence (DNA): TGTGCTAGTGGTTTGCCCTCGTATGGCTACACCTTC. Translated, it gives CASGLPSYGYTF.

The J gene is TRBJ1-4, the V gene TRBV21-1; the table gives TRBD1 as D, unverified against the DNA. TRBV21-1 is listed as a pseudogene. The CDR3 is 15 amino acids. CDR3 bases: TGTGCCAGCAGCAAAGCCTGCCTGTTCAGGGAAAAACTGTTTTTT. Amino acid sequence: CASSKACLFREKLFF.

The rearrangement links TRBV6-5 to TRBJ2-3; tentatively, D is TRBD1 (5 bases). Germline V lookup: CDR1 MNHEY, CDR2 SVGAGI. The CDR3 sequence is 14 residues long. V lost 6 bases and J 2 bases, leaving 12 bases between the germline ends. The CDR3 region is CASRGRVYTDTQYF. The CDR3 DNA reads TGTGCCAGCAGGGGGCGCGTGTACACAGATACGCAGTATTTT.

This clone came up once. The chain joins TRBV19 to TRBJ1-5, with TRBD1 as a possible D gene (5 bases). V shed 3 bases and J shed 0 bases, with 12 bases lying between them. Germline CDR1 LNHDA, CDR2 SQIVND (reference sequence). The CDR3 totals 16 residues. The CDR3 DNA reads as TGTGCCAGTAGTATCTCTCCAGGGCGTAGCAATCAGCCCCAGCATTTT. Its translation: CASSISPGRSNQPQHF.

This clone was detected only a few times. The V call is TRBV10-1, the J call TRBJ2-7; 7 nucleotides match TRBD1. This CDR3 is 13 amino acids long. V lost 6 bases to trimming and J lost 8 bases; unmatched junction nucleotides: 10. The germline gives CDR1 WNHNN, CDR2 SYGVQD (reference sequence). Here the CDR3 reads CASSTTGSVQQYF. DNA of the CDR3: TGCGCCAGCAGCACGACAGGGAGTGTCCAGCAGTACTTC.

With respect to this clone: Other DNA sequences within the sample encode an identical CDR3. This rearrangement joins TRBV4-3 to TRBJ2-7; TRBD1 is a possible D gene (6 bases). The germline gives CDR1 LGHNA, CDR2 YSLEER. This CDR3 comprises 13 residues. V lost 0 bases and J 3 bases, leaving 6 bases between the germline ends. The CDR3 region is CASSQDRGYEQYF. The CDR3 coding sequence is TGCGCCAGCAGCCAAGACAGGGGCTACGAGCAGTACTTC.

The chain employs TRBV27 and TRBJ2-7; 8 nucleotides align to TRBD1. J lost 0 bases, V lost 5 bases, and 15 bases had no gene match. Germline CDR1 and CDR2: MNHEY and SMNVEV (reference sequence). This CDR3 has 18 residues. CDR3 loop: CASSPVGTGTRSSYEQYF. Written as DNA, the CDR3 is TGTGCCAGCAGTCCCGTAGGGACAGGAACTAGGAGCTCCTACGAGCAGTACTTC.

The chain combines TRBV7-2 with TRBJ1-1, with TRBD1 as a possible D gene (5 bases). The germline gives CDR1 SGHTA, CDR2 FQGNSA. This CDR3 contains 15 residues. V dropped 5 bases and J dropped 0 bases, with 13 bases sitting between them. CDR3 sequence (DNA): TGTGCCAGCAGCCCCCGGGGGGTTATGAACACTGAAGCTTTCTTT. Amino acids: CASSPRGVMNTEAFF.

The genes are TRBV6-6 and TRBJ1-3; TRBD1 aligns across 12 bases. This CDR3 is 16 amino acids long. V shed 6 bases and J 4 bases; nucleotides not matched to a gene: 7. Per the germline V gene, CDR1 is MNHNY and CDR2 is SVGAGI (reference sequence). Written as DNA, the CDR3 is TGTGCCAGCAGCCCGGGACAGGGGGCAAGAGGAAACACCATATATTTT. Residues: CASSPGQGARGNTIYF.

CDR3 DNA sequence: TGTGCCAGCAGAACAGGGAGTCAGCCCCAGCATTTT. The encoded protein is CASRTGSQPQHF. The V gene is TRBV6-5, the J gene TRBJ1-5; weak D call: TRBD1 (6 bases). Trimming pared 6 bases from V and 6 bases from J, leaving 9 bases between. Looked up from germline, CDR1 is MNHEY and CDR2 is SVGAGI. The CDR3 is 12 amino acids.

The chain is built from TRBV6-5 and TRBJ2-7; weak D call: TRBD1 (5 bases). The CDR3 is 13 residues long. V was shortened by 6 bases and J by 0 bases, with 9 bases between the two germline ends. Germline V gives CDR1 MNHEY, CDR2 SVGAGI. CDR3 DNA sequence: TGTGCCAGCAGGGTACAGGTCTCCTACGAGCAGTACTTC. Protein: CASRVQVSYEQYF.

This chain connects TRBV30 to TRBJ2-5; possibly TRBD2 for D (6 bases). Germline V CDR1 and CDR2: GTSNPN, SVGIG (reference sequence). CDR3 length equals 14 residues. V lost 0 bases and J lost 2, with 10 bases in between. CDR3 coding DNA: TGTGCCTGGAGTGTAGGAGGGTTTCAAGAGACCCAGTACTTC. Residues: CAWSVGGFQETQYF.

The chain couples TRBV10-3 to TRBJ2-6; TRBD2 matches 7 bases. The CDR3 contains 16 residues. The germline CDR1 and CDR2 sequences are ENHRY and SYGVKD. Unmatched junction bases numbered 6, after V lost 7 bases and J lost 0 bases. The CDR3 is CAIKTSPDSGANVLTF. Here the CDR3 DNA reads TGTGCCATCAAGACTAGCCCTGACTCTGGGGCCAACGTCCTGACTTTC.

The rearrangement links TRBV18 to TRBJ1-4; D gene ambiguous. CDR1 is KGHSH, CDR2 LQKENI, per germline. The CDR3 totals 15 residues. V lost 3 bases and J 7 bases, leaving 15 bases between the germline ends. The CDR3 sequence is CASSPETDPSEKLFF. The DNA for the CDR3 is TGTGCCAGCTCACCCGAGACGGATCCTAGTGAAAAACTGTTTTTT.

The chain links TRBV19 to TRBJ1-1; D gene unclear. The germline gives CDR1 LNHDA, CDR2 SQIVND (reference sequence). V lost 7 bases and J lost 0, with 9 bases in between. The CDR3 covers 13 residues. CDR3 protein: CASKEIVNTEAFF. The DNA for the CDR3 is TGTGCCAGTAAAGAGATAGTGAACACTGAAGCTTTCTTT.

In its sample, this clone ranks as medium-sized. The rearrangement joins TRBV7-6 to TRBJ2-5; maybe TRBD2 (5 bases). The CDR3 runs to 15 residues. V was cut by 0 bases and J by 5 bases, with 13 bases left in between. Germline CDR1 SGHVS, CDR2 FNYEAQ. The CDR3 sequence: CASSLALGPGETQYF. The CDR3 DNA is TGTGCCAGCAGCTTAGCATTGGGCCCGGGGGAGACCCAGTACTTC.

This clone occurred once. CDR3 bases: TGCGCCAGCAGCTCACGGACAGGGGGCGGTAGCTACGAGCAGTACTTC. As protein: CASSSRTGGGSYEQYF. The chain has TRBV5-1 and TRBJ2-7, with TRBD1 identical over 11 bases. Germline assignment: CDR1 SGHRS and CDR2 YFSETQ. The V gene end was trimmed by 3 bases and the J gene end by 3 bases; junction bases not matched to a gene: 8. This CDR3 spans 16 amino acids.

V and J are TRBV7-9 and TRBJ2-7; D is perhaps TRBD2 (5 bases). The CDR3 consists of 15 residues. V was clipped by 5 bases and J by 1 base, with 15 bases between them. The germline CDR1 and CDR2 sequences are SEHNR and FQNEAQ (reference sequence). Written as DNA, the CDR3 is TGTGCCAGCAGCCCCCCAGGAGGTTATTCCTACGAGCAGTACTTC. It encodes CASSPPGGYSYEQYF.

The chain has TRBV6-5 and TRBJ2-1; tentative D call: TRBD2 (6 bases). Germline V gives CDR1 MNHEY, CDR2 SVGAGI. The CDR3 runs to 13 residues. V shed 6 bases and J shed 8 bases, with 14 bases lying between them. CDR3 sequence reads: CASSRRLGDEQFF. CDR3 DNA: TGTGCCAGCAGCCGTCGACTAGGGGATGAGCAGTTCTTC.

V and J are TRBV19 and TRBJ1-1, with 7 bases fitting TRBD1. CDR1 is LNHDA and CDR2 is SQIVND in the germline V gene (reference sequence). CDR3 length: 16 amino acids. The ends lost 9 bases at V and 3 bases at J; junction bases unmatched: 16. This CDR3 reads CASRHPGTERDTEAFF. The CDR3 DNA reads TGTGCCAGCAGGCACCCCGGGACAGAACGCGACACTGAAGCTTTCTTT.